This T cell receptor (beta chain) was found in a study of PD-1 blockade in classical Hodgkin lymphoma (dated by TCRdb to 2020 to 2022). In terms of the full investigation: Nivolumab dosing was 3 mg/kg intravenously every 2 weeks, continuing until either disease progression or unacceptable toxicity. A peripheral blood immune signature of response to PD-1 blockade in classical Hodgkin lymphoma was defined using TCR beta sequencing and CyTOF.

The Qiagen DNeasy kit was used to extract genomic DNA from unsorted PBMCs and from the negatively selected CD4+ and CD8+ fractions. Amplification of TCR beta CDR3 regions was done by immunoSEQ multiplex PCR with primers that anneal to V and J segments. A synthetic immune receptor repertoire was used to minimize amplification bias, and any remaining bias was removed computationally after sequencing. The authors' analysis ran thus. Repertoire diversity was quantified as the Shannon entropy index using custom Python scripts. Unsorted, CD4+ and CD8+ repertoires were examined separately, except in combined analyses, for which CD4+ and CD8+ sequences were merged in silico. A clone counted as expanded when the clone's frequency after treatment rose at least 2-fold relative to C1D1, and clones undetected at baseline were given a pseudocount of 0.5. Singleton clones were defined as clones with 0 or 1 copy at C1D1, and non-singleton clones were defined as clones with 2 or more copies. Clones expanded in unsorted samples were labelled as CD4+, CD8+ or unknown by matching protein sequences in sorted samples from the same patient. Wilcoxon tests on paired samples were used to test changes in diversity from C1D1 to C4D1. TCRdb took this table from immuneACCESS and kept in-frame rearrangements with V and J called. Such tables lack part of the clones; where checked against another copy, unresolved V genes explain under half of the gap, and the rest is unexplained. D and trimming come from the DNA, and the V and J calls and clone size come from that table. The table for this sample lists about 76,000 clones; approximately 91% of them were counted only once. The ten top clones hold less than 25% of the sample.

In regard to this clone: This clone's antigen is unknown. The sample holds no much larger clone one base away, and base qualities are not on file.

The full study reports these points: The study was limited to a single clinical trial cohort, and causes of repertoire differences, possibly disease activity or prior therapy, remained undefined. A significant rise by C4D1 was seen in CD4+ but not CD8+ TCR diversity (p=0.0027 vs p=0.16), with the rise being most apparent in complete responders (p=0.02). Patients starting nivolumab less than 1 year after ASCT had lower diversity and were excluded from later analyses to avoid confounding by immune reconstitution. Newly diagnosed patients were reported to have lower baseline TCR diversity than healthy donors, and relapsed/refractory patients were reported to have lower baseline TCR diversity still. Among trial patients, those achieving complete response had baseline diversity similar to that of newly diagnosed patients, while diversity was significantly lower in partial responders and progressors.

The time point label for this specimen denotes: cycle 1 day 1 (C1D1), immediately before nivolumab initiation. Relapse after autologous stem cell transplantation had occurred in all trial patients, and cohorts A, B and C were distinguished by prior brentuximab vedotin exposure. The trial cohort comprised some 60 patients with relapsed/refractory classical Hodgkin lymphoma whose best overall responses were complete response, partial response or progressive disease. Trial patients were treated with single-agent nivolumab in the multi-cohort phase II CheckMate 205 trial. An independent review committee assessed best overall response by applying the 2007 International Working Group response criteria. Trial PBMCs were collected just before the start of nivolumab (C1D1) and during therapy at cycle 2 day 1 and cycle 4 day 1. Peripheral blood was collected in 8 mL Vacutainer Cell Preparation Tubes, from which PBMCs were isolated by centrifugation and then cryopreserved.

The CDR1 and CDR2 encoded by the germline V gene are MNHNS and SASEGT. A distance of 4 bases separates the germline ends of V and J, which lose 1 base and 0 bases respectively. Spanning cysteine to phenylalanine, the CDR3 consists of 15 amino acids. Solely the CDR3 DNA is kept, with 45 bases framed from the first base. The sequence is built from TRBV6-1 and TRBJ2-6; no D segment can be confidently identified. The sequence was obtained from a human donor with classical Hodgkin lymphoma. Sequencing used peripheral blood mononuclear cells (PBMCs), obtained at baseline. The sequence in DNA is TGTGCCAGCAGTGAAGACAGCTCTGGGGCCAACGTCCTGACTTTC. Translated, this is CASSEDSSGANVLTF.